The 12 T cell receptor beta chains in this list originate from one sample, sequenced in a study of blood T cell repertoires in COVID-19 (dated by TCRdb to the early 2020s). Libraries were prepared through the immunoSEQ multiplex PCR assay. TCRdb stores this immuneACCESS table with in-frame sequences only. Part of the clones is absent; in the studies checked, under half of the shortfall reflects unresolved V genes, and no reason is known for the rest. The sample table shows 120,000 to 150,000 clones, and around three quarters are seen once. The top ten constitute around 12% of the sample. Sequencing was performed on peripheral blood. The receptors shown here come from an elderly man with acute or convalescent COVID-19.

The chain carries TRBV7-9 and TRBJ2-2; D remains unclear. The V and J ends lost 0 bases and 1 base respectively, with 6 bases between them. The V gene's germline CDR1 is SEHNR and CDR2 FQNEAQ (reference sequence). The CDR3 sequence is 15 residues long. The CDR3 DNA reads TGTGCCAGCAGCTTAGCGGCAGGGAACACCGGGGAGCTGTTTTTT. Translated: CASSLAAGNTGELFF.

This clone has a handful of counts. The rearrangement uses TRBV5-1 and TRBJ1-1, with D possibly matching TRBD1 (5 bases). V was pared by 4 bases and J by 4 bases, with 11 bases between. This CDR3 comprises 13 residues. Germline V gene sequence: CDR1 SGHRS, CDR2 YFSETQ. The DNA for the CDR3 is TGCGCCAGCAGCCGGGAGGGGAGCACTGAAGCTTTCTTT. It translates to CASSREGSTEAFF. The variable domain in full, completed from reference TRBV5-1 and TRBJ1-1, reads KAGVTQTPRYLIKTRGQQVTLSCSPISGHRSVSWYQQTPGQGLQFLFEYFSETQRNKGNFPGRFSGRQFSNSRSEMNVSTLELGDSALYLCASSREGSTEAFFGQGTRLTVV.

The CDR3 is CASSQEAGGMRQPQHF. The CDR3 nucleotides are TGTGCCAGCAGCCAAGAGGCAGGGGGGATGCGTCAGCCCCAGCATTTT. The chain has TRBV3-1 (or the pseudogene TRBV3-2) and TRBJ1-5; 7 bases are shared with TRBD1. The CDR3 has 16 residues. V gave up 0 bases and J gave up 6 bases; unmatched junction bases: 8. Germline CDR1 and CDR2: LGHDT and YNNKEL (reference sequence).

This clone was seen a single time. The chain has TRBV5-8 and TRBJ1-2, with no clear D. The V end lost 1 base, the J end lost 2 bases, and 9 bases lay between the germline ends. CDR1 SGHTS and CDR2 YDEGEE come from the germline V gene. This CDR3 has 14 residues. CDR3 nucleotide sequence: TGTGCCAGCAGCTTGTCCGCGGAAAACTATGGCTACACCTTC. This gives the protein CASSLSAENYGYTF.

CDR3: CSVVGGGETQYF. As DNA, the CDR3 is TGCAGCGTTGTTGGGGGCGGTGAGACCCAGTACTTC. The chain uses TRBV29-1 and TRBJ2-5, with D possibly matching TRBD1 (6 bases). Per the germline V gene, CDR1 is SQVTM and CDR2 is ANQGSEA. This CDR3 comprises 12 residues. Between the trimmed V and J ends, which lost 4 bases and 5 bases, there was a span of 11 bases.

The rearrangement links TRBV5-1 to TRBJ1-2; maybe TRBD1 (6 bases). Trimming removed 6 bases from V and 7 bases from J, with 16 bases in between. The CDR3 consists of 13 residues. From germline, CDR1 is SGHRS and CDR2 YFSETQ. The CDR3 DNA sequence: TGCGCCAGCACCTTTCGGAGAGGGGGTGGCTACACCTTC. Its translation is CASTFRRGGGYTF.

This chain connects TRBV18 to TRBJ1-2; 7 bases match TRBD1. J lost 2 bases, V lost 2 bases, and 5 bases had no gene match. Germline V CDR1 and CDR2: KGHSH, LQKENI. CDR3 length: 15 amino acids. The CDR3 region is CASSPTGEINYGYTF. Here the CDR3 DNA reads TGTGCCAGCTCACCAACAGGGGAAATAAACTATGGCTACACCTTC.

A few counts support this clone. This chain connects TRBV3-1 (or the pseudogene TRBV3-2) to TRBJ1-4; TRBD1 might be the D (5 bases). The CDR3 extends over 13 amino acids. The germline CDR1 and CDR2 sequences are LGHDT and YNNKEL (reference sequence). V lost 4 bases to trimming and J lost 8 bases, with 11 bases between them. CDR3 DNA: TGTGCCAGCAGCCTAGGCAGGGCCGAAAAACTGTTTTTT. Translating gives CASSLGRAEKLFF.

The V and J genes are TRBV5-6 and TRBJ1-6; 9 bases align to TRBD1. Germline trimming cut 4 bases from V and 8 bases from J; bases unmatched to any gene: 4. This CDR3 spans 14 amino acids. Germline assignment: CDR1 SGHDT and CDR2 YYEEEE. CDR3 sequence reads: CASSNRGQYSPLHF. As DNA, the CDR3 is TGTGCCAGCAGCAACAGGGGGCAGTATTCACCCCTCCACTTT. The full variable domain, its missing parts supplied by reference TRBV5-6 and TRBJ1-6, is DAGVTQSPTHLIKTRGQQVTLRCSPKSGHDTVSWYQQALGQGPQFIFQYYEEEERQRGNFPDRFSGHQFPNYSSELNVNALLLGDSALYLCASSNRGQYSPLHFGNGTRLTVT.

The CDR3 DNA reads TGTGCCAGCAGCGTAAACGCCGGTGCTGTATTTCAGTACTTC. Amino acids: CASSVNAGAVFQYF. V usage is TRBV7-8 and J usage is TRBJ2-4; D ambiguous. Between the trimmed V and J ends, which lost 5 bases and 11 bases, there was a span of 19 bases. CDR1 and CDR2 (germline): SGHVS, FQNEAQ. This CDR3 is built from 14 residues. Together with reference TRBV7-8 and TRBJ2-4, the CDR3 gives the full variable domain: GAGVSQSPRYKVAKRGQDVALRCDPISGHVSLFWYQQALGQGPEFLTYFQNEAQLDKSGLPSDRFFAERPEGSVSTLKIQRTQQEDSAVYLCASSVNAGAVFQYFGAGTRLSVL.

This chain connects TRBV5-1 to TRBJ1-1; 9 bases are a match to TRBD1. J was trimmed by 3 bases and V by 3 bases; bases with no gene match: 6. The CDR3 length is 15 residues. The germline gives CDR1 SGHRS, CDR2 YFSETQ. CDR3 region: CASSSTGGEDTEAFF. CDR3 nucleotide sequence: TGCGCCAGCAGCTCTACAGGGGGCGAGGACACTGAAGCTTTCTTT. The variable domain in full, completed from reference TRBV5-1 and TRBJ1-1, reads KAGVTQTPRYLIKTRGQQVTLSCSPISGHRSVSWYQQTPGQGLQFLFEYFSETQRNKGNFPGRFSGRQFSNSRSEMNVSTLELGDSALYLCASSSTGGEDTEAFFGQGTRLTVV.

A few counts support this clone. V is TRBV9 and J is TRBJ1-6; 9 nucleotides align to TRBD1. With 4 bases clipped from V and 7 bases from J, the junction kept 3 bases outside the gene matches. Per the germline V gene, CDR1 is SGDLS and CDR2 is YYNGEE. This CDR3 is 14 amino acids long. CDR3 in amino acids: CASSPDRGNSPLHF. As DNA, the CDR3 is TGTGCCAGCAGCCCGGACAGGGGAAATTCACCCCTCCACTTT.